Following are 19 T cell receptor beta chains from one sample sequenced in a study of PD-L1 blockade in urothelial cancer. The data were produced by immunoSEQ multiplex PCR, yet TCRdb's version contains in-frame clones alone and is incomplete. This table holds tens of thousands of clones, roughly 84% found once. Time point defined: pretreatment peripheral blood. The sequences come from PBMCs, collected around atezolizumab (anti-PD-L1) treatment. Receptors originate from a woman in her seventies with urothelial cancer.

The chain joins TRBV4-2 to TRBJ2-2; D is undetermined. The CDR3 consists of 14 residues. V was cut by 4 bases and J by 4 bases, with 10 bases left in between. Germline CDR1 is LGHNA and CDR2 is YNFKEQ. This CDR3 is CASSLTDLTGELFF. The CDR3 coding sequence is TGTGCCAGCAGCCTAACAGACCTCACCGGGGAGCTGTTTTTT.

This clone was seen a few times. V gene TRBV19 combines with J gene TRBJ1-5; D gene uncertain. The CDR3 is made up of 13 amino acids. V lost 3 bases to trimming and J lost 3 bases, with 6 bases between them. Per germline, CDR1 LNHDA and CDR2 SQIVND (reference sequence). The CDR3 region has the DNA TGTGCCAGTAGTATGCAGTTCAATCAGCCCCAGCATTTT. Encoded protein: CASSMQFNQPQHF.

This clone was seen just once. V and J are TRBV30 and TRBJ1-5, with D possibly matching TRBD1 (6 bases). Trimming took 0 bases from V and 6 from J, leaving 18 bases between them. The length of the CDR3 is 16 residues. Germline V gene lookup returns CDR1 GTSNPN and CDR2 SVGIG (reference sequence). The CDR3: CAWSVQGGGGSQPQHF. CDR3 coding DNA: TGTGCCTGGAGTGTACAAGGGGGAGGGGGGAGTCAGCCCCAGCATTTT. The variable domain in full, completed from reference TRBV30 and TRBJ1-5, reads SQTIHQWPATLVQPVGSPLSLECTVEGTSNPNLYWYRQAAGRGLQLLFYSVGIGQISSEVPQNLSASRPQDRQFILSSKKLLLSDSGFYLCAWSVQGGGGSQPQHFGDGTRLSIL.

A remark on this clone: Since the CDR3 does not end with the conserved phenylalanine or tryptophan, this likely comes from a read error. The CDR3 DNA reads as TGTGCCAGCAGACAGTTCAGGGATTCACCCCTCCACTCT. This gives the protein CASRQFRDSPLHS. This sequence joins TRBV6-6 and TRBJ1-6; a possible D gene is TRBD1 (5 bases). The germline V gene encodes CDR1 MNHNY and CDR2 SVGAGI (reference sequence). V was cut by 6 bases and J by 8 bases, with 11 bases left in between. There are 13 residues in the CDR3.

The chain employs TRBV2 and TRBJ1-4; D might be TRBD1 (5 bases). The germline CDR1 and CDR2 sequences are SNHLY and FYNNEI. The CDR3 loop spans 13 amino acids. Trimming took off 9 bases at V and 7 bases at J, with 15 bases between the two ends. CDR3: CARKGPGGEKLFF. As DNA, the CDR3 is TGTGCCAGGAAGGGGCCGGGCGGTGAAAAACTGTTTTTT.

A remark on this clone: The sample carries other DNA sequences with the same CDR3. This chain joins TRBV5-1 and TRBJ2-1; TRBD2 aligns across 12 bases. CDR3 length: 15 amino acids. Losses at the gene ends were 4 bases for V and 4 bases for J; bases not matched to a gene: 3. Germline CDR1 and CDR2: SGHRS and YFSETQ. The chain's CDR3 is CASSQLAGGYNEQFF. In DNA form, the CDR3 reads TGCGCCAGCAGCCAACTAGCGGGAGGATACAATGAGCAGTTCTTC. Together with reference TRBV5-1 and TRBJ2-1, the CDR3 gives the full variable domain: KAGVTQTPRYLIKTRGQQVTLSCSPISGHRSVSWYQQTPGQGLQFLFEYFSETQRNKGNFPGRFSGRQFSNSRSEMNVSTLELGDSALYLCASSQLAGGYNEQFFGPGTRLTVL.

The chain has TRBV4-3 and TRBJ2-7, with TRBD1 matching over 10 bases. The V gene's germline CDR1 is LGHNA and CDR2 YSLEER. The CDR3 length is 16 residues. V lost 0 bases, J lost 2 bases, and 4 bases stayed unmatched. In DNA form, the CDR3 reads TGCGCCAGCAGCCAAGACGCGGGACAGGGGACCTACGAGCAGTACTTC. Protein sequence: CASSQDAGQGTYEQYF.

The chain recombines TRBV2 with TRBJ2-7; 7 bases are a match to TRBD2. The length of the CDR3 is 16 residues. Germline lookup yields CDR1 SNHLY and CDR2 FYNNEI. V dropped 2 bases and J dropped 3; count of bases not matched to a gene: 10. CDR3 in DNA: TGTGCCAGCAGTGAATATAGGCTAGCGGACCTCTACGAGCAGTACTTC. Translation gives CASSEYRLADLYEQYF.

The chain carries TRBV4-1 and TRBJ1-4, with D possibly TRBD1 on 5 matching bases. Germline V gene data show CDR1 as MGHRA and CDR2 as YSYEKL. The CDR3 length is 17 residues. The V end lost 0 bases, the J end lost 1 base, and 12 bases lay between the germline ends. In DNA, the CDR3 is TGCGCCAGCAGCCAAGAATATAGGCAGGGAACTAATGAAAAACTGTTTTTT. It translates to CASSQEYRQGTNEKLFF.

In DNA form, the CDR3 reads TGTGCCAGTAGTGGCCAGCGGGAGAGTTGGACAGATACGCAGTATTTT. Its translation: CASSGQRESWTDTQYF. This chain connects TRBV19 to TRBJ2-3; 8 bases are shared with TRBD2. Germline V gene sequence: CDR1 LNHDA, CDR2 SQIVND (reference sequence). The CDR3 has 16 amino acids. Trimming cost V 5 bases and J 3 bases; bases outside gene matches: 10.

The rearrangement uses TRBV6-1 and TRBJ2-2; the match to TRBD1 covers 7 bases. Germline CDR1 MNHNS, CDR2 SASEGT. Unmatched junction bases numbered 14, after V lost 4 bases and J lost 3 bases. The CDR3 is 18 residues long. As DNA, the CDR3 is TGTGCCAGCAGTGTACAGGGGCTACCACTCCTTGACACCGGGGAGCTGTTTTTT. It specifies CASSVQGLPLLDTGELFF.

The CDR3 DNA sequence: TGTGCCAGCAGCTTGACTGGACAGGGGGGTCAGCCCCAGCATTTT. Amino acid sequence: CASSLTGQGGQPQHF. The rearrangement uses TRBV5-5 and TRBJ1-5; the match to TRBD1 covers 10 bases. The CDR3 consists of 15 residues. With 1 base clipped from V and 6 bases from J, the junction kept 4 bases outside the gene matches. The germline gives CDR1 SGHKS, CDR2 YYEKEE (reference sequence).

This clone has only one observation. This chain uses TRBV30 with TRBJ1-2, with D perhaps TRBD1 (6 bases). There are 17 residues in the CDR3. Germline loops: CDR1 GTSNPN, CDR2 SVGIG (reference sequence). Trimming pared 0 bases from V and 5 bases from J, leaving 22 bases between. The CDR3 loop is CAWSVSKGVWGLYGYTF. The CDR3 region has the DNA TGTGCCTGGAGTGTATCTAAGGGGGTTTGGGGGTTATATGGCTACACCTTC.

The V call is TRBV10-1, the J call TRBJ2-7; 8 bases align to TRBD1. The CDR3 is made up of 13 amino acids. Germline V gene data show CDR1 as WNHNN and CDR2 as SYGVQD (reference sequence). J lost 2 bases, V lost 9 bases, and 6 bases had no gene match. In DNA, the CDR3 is TGCGCCAGATTTCGGACAGGGACCTACGAGCAGTACTTC. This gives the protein CARFRTGTYEQYF.

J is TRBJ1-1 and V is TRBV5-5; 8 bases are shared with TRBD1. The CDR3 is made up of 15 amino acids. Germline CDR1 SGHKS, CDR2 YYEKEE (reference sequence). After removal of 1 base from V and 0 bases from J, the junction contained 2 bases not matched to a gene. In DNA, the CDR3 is TGTGCCAGCAGCTTGACAGGGGGGATGAACACTGAAGCTTTCTTT. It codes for CASSLTGGMNTEAFF. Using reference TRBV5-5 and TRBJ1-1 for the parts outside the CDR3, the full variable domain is DAGVTQSPTHLIKTRGQQVTLRCSPISGHKSVSWYQQVLGQGPQFIFQYYEKEERGRGNFPDRFSARQFPNYSSELNVNALLLGDSALYLCASSLTGGMNTEAFFGQGTRLTVV.

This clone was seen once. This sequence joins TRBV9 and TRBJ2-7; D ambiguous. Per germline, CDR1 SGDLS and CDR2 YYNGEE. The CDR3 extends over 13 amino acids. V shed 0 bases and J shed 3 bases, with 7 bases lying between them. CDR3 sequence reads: CASSVAASYEQYF. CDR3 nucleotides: TGTGCCAGCAGCGTAGCTGCGAGCTACGAGCAGTACTTC.

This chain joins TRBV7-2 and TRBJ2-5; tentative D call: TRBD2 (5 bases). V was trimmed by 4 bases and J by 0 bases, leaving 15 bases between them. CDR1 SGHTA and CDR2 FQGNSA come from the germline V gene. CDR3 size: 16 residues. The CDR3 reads CASSWSSGTHQETQYF. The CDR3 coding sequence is TGTGCCAGCAGCTGGTCGAGCGGAACACACCAAGAGACCCAGTACTTC.

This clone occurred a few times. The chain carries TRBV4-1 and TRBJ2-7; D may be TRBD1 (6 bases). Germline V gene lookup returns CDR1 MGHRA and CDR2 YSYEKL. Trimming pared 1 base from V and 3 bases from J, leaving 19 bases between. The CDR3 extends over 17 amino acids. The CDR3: CASSQAYRVRYLYEQYF. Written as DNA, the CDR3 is TGCGCCAGCAGCCAAGCTTACAGGGTCCGGTACCTCTACGAGCAGTACTTC.

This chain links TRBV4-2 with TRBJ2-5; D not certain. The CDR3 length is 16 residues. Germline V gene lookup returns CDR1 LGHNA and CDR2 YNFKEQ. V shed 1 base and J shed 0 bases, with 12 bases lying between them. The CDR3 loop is CASSQVYTPYQETQYF. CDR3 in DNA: TGTGCCAGCAGCCAAGTGTACACCCCGTACCAAGAGACCCAGTACTTC.